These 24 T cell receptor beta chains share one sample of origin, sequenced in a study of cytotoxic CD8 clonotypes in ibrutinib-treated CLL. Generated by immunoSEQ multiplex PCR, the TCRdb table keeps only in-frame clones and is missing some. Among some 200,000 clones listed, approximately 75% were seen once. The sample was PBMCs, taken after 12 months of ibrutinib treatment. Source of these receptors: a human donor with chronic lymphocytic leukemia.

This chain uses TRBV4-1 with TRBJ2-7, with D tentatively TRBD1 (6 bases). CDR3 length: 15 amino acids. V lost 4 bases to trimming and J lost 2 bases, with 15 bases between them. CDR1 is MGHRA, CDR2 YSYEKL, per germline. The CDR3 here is CASSPFSGTTYEQYF. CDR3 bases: TGCGCCAGCAGCCCATTCTCCGGGACAACCTACGAGCAGTACTTC.

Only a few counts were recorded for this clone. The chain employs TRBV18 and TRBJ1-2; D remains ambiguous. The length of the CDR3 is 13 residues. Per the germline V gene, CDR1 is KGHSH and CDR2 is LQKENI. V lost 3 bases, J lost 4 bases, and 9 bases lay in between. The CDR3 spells CASSPEQGYGYTF. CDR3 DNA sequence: TGTGCCAGCTCACCGGAGCAAGGCTATGGCTACACCTTC. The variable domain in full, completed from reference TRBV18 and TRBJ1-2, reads NAGVMQNPRHLVRRRGQEARLRCSPMKGHSHVYWYRQLPEEGLKFMVYLQKENIIDESGMPKERFSAEFPKEGPSILRIQQVVRGDSAAYFCASSPEQGYGYTFGSGTRLTVV.

CDR3 residues: CATSLDLPTYNEQFF. DNA of the CDR3: TGTGCCACCAGCCTCGACTTACCCACCTACAATGAGCAGTTCTTC. This chain uses TRBV15 with TRBJ2-1; no clear D. Germline V lookup: CDR1 LNHNV, CDR2 YYDKDF (reference sequence). V lost 5 bases and J 2 bases, leaving 13 bases between the germline ends. CDR3 size: 15 residues.

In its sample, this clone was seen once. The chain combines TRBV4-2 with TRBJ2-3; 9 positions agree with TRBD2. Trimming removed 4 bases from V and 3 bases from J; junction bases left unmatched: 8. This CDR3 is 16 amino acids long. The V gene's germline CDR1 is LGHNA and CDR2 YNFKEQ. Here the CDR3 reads CASSRQLAGGTDTQYF. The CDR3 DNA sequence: TGTGCCAGCAGCCGCCAACTAGCGGGCGGGACAGATACGCAGTATTTT.

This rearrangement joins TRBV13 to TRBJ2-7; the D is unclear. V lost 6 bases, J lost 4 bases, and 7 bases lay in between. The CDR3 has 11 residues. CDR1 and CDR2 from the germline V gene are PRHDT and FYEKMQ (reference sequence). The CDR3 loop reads CASSPRYEQYF. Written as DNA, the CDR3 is TGTGCCAGCAGTCCTAGATACGAGCAGTACTTC.

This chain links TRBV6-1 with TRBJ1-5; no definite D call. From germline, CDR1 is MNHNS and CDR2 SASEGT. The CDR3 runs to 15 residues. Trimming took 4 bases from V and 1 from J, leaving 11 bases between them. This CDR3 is CASSGPIISNQPQHF. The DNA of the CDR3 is TGTGCCAGCAGTGGACCAATAATAAGCAATCAGCCCCAGCATTTT.

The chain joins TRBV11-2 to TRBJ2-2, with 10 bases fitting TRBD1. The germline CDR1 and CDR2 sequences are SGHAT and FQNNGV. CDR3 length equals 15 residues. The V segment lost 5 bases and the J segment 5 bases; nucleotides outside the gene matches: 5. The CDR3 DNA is TGTGCCAGCAGCCCCCGGACAGGGGGGACCGGGGAGCTGTTTTTT. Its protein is CASSPRTGGTGELFF.

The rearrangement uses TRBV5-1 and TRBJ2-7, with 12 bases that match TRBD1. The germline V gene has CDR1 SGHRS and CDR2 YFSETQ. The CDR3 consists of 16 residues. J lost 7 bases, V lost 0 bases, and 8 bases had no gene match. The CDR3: CASSLATGTGGGEQYF. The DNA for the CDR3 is TGCGCCAGCAGCTTGGCCACCGGGACAGGGGGCGGGGAGCAGTACTTC.

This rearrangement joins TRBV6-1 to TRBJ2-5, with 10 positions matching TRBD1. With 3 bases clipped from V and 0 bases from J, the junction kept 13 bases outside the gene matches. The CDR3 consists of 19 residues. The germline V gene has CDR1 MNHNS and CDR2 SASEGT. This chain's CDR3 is CASSDGQGEIHTYQETQYF. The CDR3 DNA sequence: TGTGCCAGCAGTGACGGACAGGGGGAAATCCATACCTACCAAGAGACCCAGTACTTC.

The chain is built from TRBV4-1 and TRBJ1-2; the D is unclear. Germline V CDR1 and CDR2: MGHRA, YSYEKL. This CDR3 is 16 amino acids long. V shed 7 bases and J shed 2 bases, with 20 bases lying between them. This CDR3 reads CASTPEWTFGNYGYTF. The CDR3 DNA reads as TGCGCCAGCACCCCCGAGTGGACCTTCGGCAACTATGGCTACACCTTC.

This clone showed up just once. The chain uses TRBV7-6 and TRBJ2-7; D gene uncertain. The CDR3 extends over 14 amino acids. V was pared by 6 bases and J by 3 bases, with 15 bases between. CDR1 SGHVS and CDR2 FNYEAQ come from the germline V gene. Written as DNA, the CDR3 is TGTGCCAGCAGTCAGAAATCCTACAGCTACGAGCAGTACTTC. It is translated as CASSQKSYSYEQYF.

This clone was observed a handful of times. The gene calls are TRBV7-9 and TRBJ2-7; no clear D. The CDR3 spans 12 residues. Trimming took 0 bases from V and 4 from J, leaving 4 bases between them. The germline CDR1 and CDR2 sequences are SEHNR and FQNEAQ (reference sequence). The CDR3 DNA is TGTGCCAGCAGCTTAGCCCAGTACGAGCAGTACTTC. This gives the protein CASSLAQYEQYF. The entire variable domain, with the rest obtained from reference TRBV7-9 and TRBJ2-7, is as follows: DTGVSQNPRHKITKRGQNVTFRCDPISEHNRLYWYRQTLGQGPEFLTYFQNEAQLEKSRLLSDRFSAERPKGSFSTLEIQRTEQGDSAMYLCASSLAQYEQYFGPGTRLTVT.

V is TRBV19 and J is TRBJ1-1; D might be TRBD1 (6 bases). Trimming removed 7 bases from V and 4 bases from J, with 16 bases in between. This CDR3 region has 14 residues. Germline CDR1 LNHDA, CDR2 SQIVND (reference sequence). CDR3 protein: CASTLVGASTEAFF. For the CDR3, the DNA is TGTGCCAGTACCTTAGTGGGGGCGAGCACTGAAGCTTTCTTT.

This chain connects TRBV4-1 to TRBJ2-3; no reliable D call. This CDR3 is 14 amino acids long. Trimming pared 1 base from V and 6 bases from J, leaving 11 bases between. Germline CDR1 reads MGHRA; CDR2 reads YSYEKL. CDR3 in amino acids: CASSQASVGDTQYF. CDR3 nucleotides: TGCGCCAGCAGCCAAGCCTCCGTTGGGGATACGCAGTATTTT.

CDR3 nucleotide sequence: TGTGCCAGCAGTCCTACTAGCGGGGTCTACGAGCAGTACTTC. Protein product: CASSPTSGVYEQYF. This chain connects TRBV27 to TRBJ2-7; TRBD2 agrees at 10 bases. This CDR3 spans 14 amino acids. CDR1 is MNHEY, CDR2 SMNVEV, per germline (reference sequence). The J segment lost 3 bases and the V segment lost 5 bases, leaving 4 bases of the junction unmatched.

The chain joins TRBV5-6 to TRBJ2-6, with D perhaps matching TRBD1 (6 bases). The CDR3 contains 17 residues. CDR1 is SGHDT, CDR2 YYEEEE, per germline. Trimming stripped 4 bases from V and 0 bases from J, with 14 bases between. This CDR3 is CASSPDRKSSGANVLTF. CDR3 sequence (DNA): TGTGCCAGCAGCCCAGACAGGAAGAGCTCTGGGGCCAACGTCCTGACTTTC.

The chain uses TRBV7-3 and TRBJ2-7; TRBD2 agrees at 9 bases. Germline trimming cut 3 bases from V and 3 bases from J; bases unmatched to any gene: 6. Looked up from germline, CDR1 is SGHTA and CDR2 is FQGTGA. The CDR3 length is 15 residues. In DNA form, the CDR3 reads TGTGCCAGCAGCTTTATGTCTAGCGGGAACTACGAGCAGTACTTC. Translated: CASSFMSSGNYEQYF. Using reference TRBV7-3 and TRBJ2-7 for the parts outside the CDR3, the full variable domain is GAGVSQTPSNKVTEKGKYVELRCDPISGHTALYWYRQSLGQGPEFLIYFQGTGAADDSGLPNDRFFAVRPEGSVSTLKIQRTERGDSAVYLCASSFMSSGNYEQYFGPGTRLTVT.

DNA of the CDR3: TGTGCCAGCAGTTTATTCCAGACCTACGAGCAGTACTTC. Its translation is CASSLFQTYEQYF. The chain employs TRBV28 and TRBJ2-7; no firm D call. Germline assignment: CDR1 MDHEN and CDR2 SYDVKM. The V and J ends lost 1 base and 2 bases respectively, with 6 bases between them. This CDR3 is built from 13 residues.

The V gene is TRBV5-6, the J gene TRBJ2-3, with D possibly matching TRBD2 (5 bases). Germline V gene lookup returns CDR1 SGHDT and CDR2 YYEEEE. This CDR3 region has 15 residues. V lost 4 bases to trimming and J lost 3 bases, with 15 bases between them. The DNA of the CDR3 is TGTGCCAGCAGCGCCATACGGGGTCGGACAGATACGCAGTATTTT. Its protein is CASSAIRGRTDTQYF. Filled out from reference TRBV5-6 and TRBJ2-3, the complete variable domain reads DAGVTQSPTHLIKTRGQQVTLRCSPKSGHDTVSWYQQALGQGPQFIFQYYEEEERQRGNFPDRFSGHQFPNYSSELNVNALLLGDSALYLCASSAIRGRTDTQYFGPGTRLTVL.

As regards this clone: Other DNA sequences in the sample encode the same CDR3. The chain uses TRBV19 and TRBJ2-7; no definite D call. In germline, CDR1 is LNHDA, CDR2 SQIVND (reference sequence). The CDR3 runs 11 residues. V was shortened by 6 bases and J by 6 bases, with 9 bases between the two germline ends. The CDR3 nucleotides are TGTGCCAGTAGGAAGGGCGGCGAGCAGTACTTC. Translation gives CASRKGGEQYF. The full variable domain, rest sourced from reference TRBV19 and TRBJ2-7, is DGGITQSPKYLFRKEGQNVTLSCEQNLNHDAMYWYRQDPGQGLRLIYYSQIVNDFQKGDIAEGYSVSREKKESFPLTVTSAQKNPTAFYLCASRKGGEQYFGPGTRLTVT.

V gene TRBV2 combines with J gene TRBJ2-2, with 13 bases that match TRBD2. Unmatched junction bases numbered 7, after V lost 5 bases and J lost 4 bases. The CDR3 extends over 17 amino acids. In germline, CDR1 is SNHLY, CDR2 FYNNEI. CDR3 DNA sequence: TGTGCCAGCAGTCGGACTAGCGGGAGTCTGAGCACCGGGGAGCTGTTTTTT. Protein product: CASSRTSGSLSTGELFF.

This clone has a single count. As DNA, the CDR3 is TGTGCCAGCAGCAAAGAAGTCAGCTATAGCAATCAGCCCCAGCATTTT. This sequence encodes CASSKEVSYSNQPQHF. This chain uses TRBV21-1 with TRBJ1-5. TRBV21-1 is a listed pseudogene. This CDR3 contains 16 residues.

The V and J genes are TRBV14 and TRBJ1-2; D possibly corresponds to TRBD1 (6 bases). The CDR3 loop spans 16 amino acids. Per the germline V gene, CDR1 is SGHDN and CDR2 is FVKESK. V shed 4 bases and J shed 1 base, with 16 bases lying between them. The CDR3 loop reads CASSLAGTRLNYGYTF. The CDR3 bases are TGTGCCAGCAGCCTAGCCGGGACACGTCTTAACTATGGCTACACCTTC. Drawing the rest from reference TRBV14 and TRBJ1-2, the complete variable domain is EAGVTQFPSHSVIEKGQTVTLRCDPISGHDNLYWYRRVMGKEIKFLLHFVKESKQDESGMPNNRFLAERTGGTYSTLKVQPAELEDSGVYFCASSLAGTRLNYGYTFGSGTRLTVV.

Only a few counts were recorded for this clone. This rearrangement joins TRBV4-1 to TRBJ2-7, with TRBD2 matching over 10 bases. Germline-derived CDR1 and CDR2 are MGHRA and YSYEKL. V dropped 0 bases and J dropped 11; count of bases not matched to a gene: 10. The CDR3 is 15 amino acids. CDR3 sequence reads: CASSQDLGTSDEKYF. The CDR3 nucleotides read TGCGCCAGCAGCCAAGATCTCGGGACTAGCGACGAAAAGTACTTC.